These 19 T cell receptor beta chains were sequenced from one sample in a study of CD8+CD57+ T cells in acquired aplastic anemia (dated 2018 in TCRdb). The data were produced on an Illumina HiSeq 2000. Genomic DNA served as template for TCR beta VDJ combination and CDR3 sequence profiling. The public reads were reprocessed in TCRdb via fastp at Q25 and MiXCR, keeping in-frame beta chains. CDR3 protein duplicates are merged, each entry listing the most common genes and DNA. This sample lists 400,000 to 450,000 distinct CDR3 sequences; roughly 64% were detected once. The ten largest make up under 4.5% of the sample. The source material was sorted CD4+, CD8+, or CD8+CD57+ T cells (not recorded which) from PBMCs. These receptors were taken from a human donor in good health, serving as a control.

This clonotype was seen at least ten times. V gene TRBV20-1 combines with J gene TRBJ2-7, with D possibly TRBD1 on 5 matching bases. Germline-derived CDR1 and CDR2 are DFQATT and SNEGSKA (reference sequence). V shed 5 bases and J shed 1 base, with 15 bases lying between them. The length of the CDR3 is 14 residues. The CDR3 nucleotides are TGCAGTGCTGTGCCCCAACCAGGGTCCTACGAGCAGTACTTC. Its translation: CSAVPQPGSYEQYF.

The CDR3 loop is CASSLDGRGGPNEQFF. In DNA form, the CDR3 reads TGCGCCAGCAGCTTAGATGGGCGGGGGGGACCCAATGAGCAGTTCTTC. The chain has TRBV5-1 and TRBJ2-1; TRBD2 aligns across 9 bases. The CDR3 spans 16 residues. V lost 2 bases and J lost 6; bases outside the gene matches: 9. From germline, CDR1 is SGHRS and CDR2 YFSETQ.

The chain's CDR3 is CASSSALRRLRTQYF. Written as DNA, the CDR3 is TGTGCCAGCAGTTCAGCGCTGCGACGGCTCAGGACCCAGTACTTC. The V gene is TRBV12-3 or TRBV12-4, the J gene TRBJ2-5; no clear D. The CDR3 covers 15 residues. With 4 bases removed from V and 7 bases from J, the gap between germline ends came to 19 bases.

Notes on this clonotype: A much larger clone is a single base away; this may be a read error. The conserved phenylalanine or tryptophan is not found at the CDR3 terminus, so this likely reflects a read error. The V and J genes are TRBV12-5 and TRBJ1-1, with 9 bases lining up with TRBD1. The CDR3 contains 13 residues. Germline CDR1 and CDR2: LGHNT and FRNRAP. CDR3 in amino acids: CASSVDRGIQAFL. CDR3 DNA: TGTGCCAGCAGTGTCGACAGGGGGATTCAGGCTTTCCTT.

The chain combines TRBV7-2 with TRBJ1-4; D might be TRBD1 (5 bases). The CDR3 sequence is 16 residues long. Looked up from germline, CDR1 is SGHTA and CDR2 is FQGNSA. Deletions cut 2 bases from V and 4 bases from J, with 14 bases between. This chain's CDR3 is CASSLCAGADNEKLFF. As DNA, the CDR3 is TGTGCCAGCAGCTTATGCGCCGGGGCGGATAATGAAAAACTGTTTTTT.

The rearrangement links TRBV4-3 to TRBJ1-5, with a tentative D call TRBD1 (6 bases). Germline CDR1 is LGHNA and CDR2 is YSLEER. There are 15 residues in the CDR3. V was shortened by 6 bases and J by 3 bases, with 15 bases between the two germline ends. CDR3 DNA sequence: TGCGCCAGCAGAAAAGGGGGATCGGTCAATCAGCCCCAGCATTTT. It translates to CASRKGGSVNQPQHF.

The rearrangement uses TRBV7-2 and TRBJ1-4, with 7 nucleotides matching TRBD1. The germline V gene encodes CDR1 SGHTA and CDR2 FQGNSA. V gave up 3 bases and J gave up 12 bases; unmatched junction bases: 13. The CDR3 extends over 15 amino acids. CDR3 sequence (DNA): TGTGCCAGCAGCTTCCTAGGGGGCCTCAATACAGAACTGTTTTTT. Amino acids: CASSFLGGLNTELFF.

As for this clonotype: A much larger clone differs by one base, so this may be a read error. The chain carries TRBV10-3 and TRBJ1-1; TRBD1 matches 9 bases. V trimming: 10 bases; J trimming: 4 bases; junction bases outside the gene matches: 4. Looked up from germline, CDR1 is ENHRY and CDR2 is SYGVKD. CDR3 length equals 12 residues. In DNA form, the CDR3 reads TGTGCCACCGGACAGGGGTTCACTGAAGCTTTCTTT. It yields the protein CATGQGFTEAFF.

About this clonotype: At one boundary the junction diverges from the germline segment, which might be a read error. The chain couples TRBV7-9 to TRBJ2-5, with 7 bases fitting TRBD1. Germline V CDR1 and CDR2: SEHNR, FQNEAQ (reference sequence). The CDR3 sequence is 14 residues long. CDR3 loop: CASSLARQGGTDTF. In nucleotides, the CDR3 is TGTGCCAGCAGCTTGGCCAGACAGGGTGGCACAGATACGTTC. The full variable domain, completed using reference TRBV7-9 and TRBJ2-5, is DTGVSQNPRHKITKRGQNVTFRCDPISEHNRLYWYRQTLGQGPEFLTYFQNEAQLEKSRLLSDRFSAERPKGSFSTLEIQRTEQGDSAMYLCASSLARQGGTDTFGPGTRLLVL.

This clonotype has at least ten counts. This rearrangement joins TRBV11-2 to TRBJ1-3; no definite D call. Germline values: CDR1 SGHAT, CDR2 FQNNGV. V was trimmed by 6 bases and J by 1 base, leaving 7 bases between them. The CDR3 is made up of 13 amino acids. The CDR3 bases are TGTGCCAGCAGGCGAGGGTCTGGAAACACCATATATTTT. It encodes CASRRGSGNTIYF. Using reference TRBV11-2 and TRBJ1-3 for the parts outside the CDR3, the full variable domain is EAGVAQSPRYKIIEKRQSVAFWCNPISGHATLYWYQQILGQGPKLLIQFQNNGVVDDSQLPKDRFSAERLKGVDSTLKIQPAKLEDSAVYLCASRRGSGNTIYFGEGSWLTVV.

The rearrangement joins TRBV7-8 to TRBJ1-6; 9 bases fit TRBD1. Germline-derived CDR1 and CDR2 are SGHVS and FQNEAQ. The CDR3 spans 18 residues. The V and J ends lost 5 bases and 14 bases, in that order; junction bases with no gene match: 22. The CDR3 spells CASSQDKSSGTGRGTLHF. As DNA, the CDR3 is TGTGCCAGCAGCCAAGATAAATCCTCCGGGACAGGGAGGGGGACCCTCCACTTT.

The gene calls are TRBV7-6 and TRBJ1-6, with 10 bases aligning to TRBD1. J lost 14 bases, V lost 5 bases, and 12 bases had no gene match. The CDR3 is made up of 15 amino acids. Germline V gene data show CDR1 as SGHVS and CDR2 as FNYEAQ. The DNA of the CDR3 is TGTGCCAGCAGCACGGGACAGGGGTATAATTCCACCCTCCACTTT. Amino acid sequence: CASSTGQGYNSTLHF.

The chain has TRBV7-6 and TRBJ2-7; D remains unclear. Germline values: CDR1 SGHVS, CDR2 FNYEAQ. V lost 3 bases and J lost 1, with 22 bases in between. This CDR3 region has 18 residues. As DNA, the CDR3 is TGTGCCAGCAGCTTGGGTCCCTGGACCACAAAGAAATCCTACGAGCAGTACTTC. Its protein is CASSLGPWTTKKSYEQYF.

The V call is TRBV12-3 or TRBV12-4, the J call TRBJ2-3; 9 nucleotides match TRBD2. V was pared by 5 bases and J by 2 bases, with 8 bases of the junction left unmatched. The CDR3 extends over 16 amino acids. CDR3 bases: TGTGCCAGCAGTCCGACTAGCGGCCAAGTCACAGATACGCAGTATTTT. Amino acid sequence: CASSPTSGQVTDTQYF.

The chain recombines TRBV10-3 with TRBJ2-3; 15 bases are a match to TRBD2. Germline V gene sequence: CDR1 ENHRY, CDR2 SYGVKD. V shed 8 bases, J shed 4 bases, and the junction held 7 bases outside the gene matches. CDR3 length: 16 amino acids. The CDR3 DNA reads TGTGCCATCGGACTAGCGGGGGGGCCGGGATCAGATACGCAGTATTTT. Amino acid sequence: CAIGLAGGPGSDTQYF.

The rearrangement links TRBV9 to TRBJ1-5; D might be TRBD1 (6 bases). V lost 4 bases and J lost 14, with 16 bases in between. CDR3 length: 12 amino acids. The germline V gene encodes CDR1 SGDLS and CDR2 YYNGEE. The CDR3 DNA sequence: TGTGCCAGCAGCTTAGCCGCACGGGACAAGCATTTT. Protein sequence: CASSLAARDKHF.

This chain links TRBV20-1 with TRBJ1-1, with D uncertain. In germline, CDR1 is DFQATT, CDR2 SNEGSKA (reference sequence). The V end lost 7 bases, the J end lost 5 bases, and 20 bases lay between the germline ends. CDR3 length equals 14 residues. The CDR3 region has the DNA TGCAGTGTTGAGGCTGGGTCGTACTATACTGAAGCTTTCTTT. Translated: CSVEAGSYYTEAFF.

For this clonotype: At one of its ends the junction is not consistent with the germline gene, which may arise from a read error. This chain connects TRBV5-1 to TRBJ1-1; tentatively, D is TRBD1 (5 bases). This CDR3 has 13 amino acids. Per the germline V gene, CDR1 is SGHRS and CDR2 is YFSETQ. The CDR3 here is CASMGRGVTEAFF. Here the CDR3 DNA reads TGTGCCAGCATGGGGCGGGGGGTCACTGAAGCTTTCTTT.

The chain employs TRBV7-9 and TRBJ2-7; a possible D gene is TRBD2 (5 bases). V was trimmed by 4 bases and J by 3 bases, leaving 10 bases between them. Germline V CDR1 and CDR2: SEHNR, FQNEAQ (reference sequence). The CDR3 sequence is 13 residues long. CDR3 bases: TGTGCCAGCAGCTCTTACGGGATCTACGAGCAGTACTTC. It codes for CASSSYGIYEQYF.